This section outlines one T cell receptor beta chain sequence together with its context. Its target is not known. Assay used: immunoSEQ multiplex PCR; TCRdb lists only in-frame clones, some missing. The repertoire holds 67,000 or so clones, about four fifths seen once, with about 9.4% in the top ten. The CDR3 extends over 13 amino acids. From germline, CDR1 is SEHNR and CDR2 FQNEAQ (reference sequence). V lost 5 bases and J 5 bases, leaving 12 bases between the germline ends. The data are from a study of T cell responses to AZD1222 COVID-19 vaccine. Study-level points and caveats: CD4 TCRs linked to vaccination spanned spike, dominating at 160-218 and 743-854. The peak T cell response came first, and repertoires were sampled only after it. In the spike-specific TCR repertoire, nearly half reportedly target unmutated variant regions. Clonal diversity was possibly underestimated; the donors were predominantly white British and more often female.

This chain uses TRBV7-9 with TRBJ1-1, with D possibly being TRBD1 (6 bases). This clonotype was sampled from an adult in good health. The sample consisted of peripheral blood, taken on day 0 of AZD1222 vaccination. The CDR3 sequence is CASSLQQGTEAFF. In DNA, the CDR3 is TGTGCCAGCAGCCTACAACAGGGAACTGAAGCTTTCTTT.